The clone carrying this T cell receptor (beta chain) has a count of ten or more. The antigen is unknown. The sample originates from a study of Graves' ophthalmopathy and Graves' hyperthyroidism. Study-wide results and limits: Among thyroid clonotypes expanded above 0.001 frequency, most also appeared in blood.

As the template, RNA transcripts were used to amplify TCR beta CDR3 regions. Investigators did first-round RT-PCR with HTBI primers, then second-round multiplex PCR. TCRdb reprocessed the multiplex PCR reads with MiXCR, giving one entry per CDR3 protein. Of about 150,000 distinct CDR3 sequences in the sample, less than 45% were seen once. Having ophthalmopathy, the donors showed moderate-to-severe activity, CAS ≥3 and NOSPECS ≥4, with disease lasting under 3 months. 7.5 to 10 ml of fresh blood yielded the PBMCs by density gradient. CDR1 and CDR2 (germline): SGHTA, FQGNSA. V was shortened by 5 bases and J by 11 bases, with 21 bases between the two germline ends. This CDR3 spans 14 amino acids.

The chain links TRBV7-2 to TRBJ1-1, with D possibly being TRBD1 (5 bases). The TCR was taken from a woman in her thirties or forties with Graves' ophthalmopathy. The sample was peripheral blood. The CDR3 DNA sequence: TGTGCCAGCAGCCCTACTCCAGGTGGGGGGTCGGCTTTCTTT. The encoded protein is CASSPTPGGGSAFF.